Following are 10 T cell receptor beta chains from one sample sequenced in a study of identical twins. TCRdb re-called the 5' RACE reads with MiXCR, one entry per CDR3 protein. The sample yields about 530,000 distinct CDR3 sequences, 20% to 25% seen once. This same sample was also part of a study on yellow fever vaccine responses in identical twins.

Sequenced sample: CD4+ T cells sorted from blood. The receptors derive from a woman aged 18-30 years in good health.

CDR3 bases: TGTGCCAGCAGCGTAGATGTAGGGACCGAGCAGTACGTC. This translates into CASSVDVGTEQYV. The V and J genes are TRBV9 and TRBJ2-7; D could derive from TRBD1 or TRBD2 (5 bases each). Trimming took 0 bases from V and 6 from J, leaving 10 bases between them. Germline CDR1 reads SGDLS; CDR2 reads YYNGEE. The CDR3 is 13 residues long.

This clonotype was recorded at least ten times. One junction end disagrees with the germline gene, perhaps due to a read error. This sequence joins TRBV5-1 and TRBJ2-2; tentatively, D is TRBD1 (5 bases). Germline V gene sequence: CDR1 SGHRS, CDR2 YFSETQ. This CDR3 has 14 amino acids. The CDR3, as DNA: TGTGCCAGCAGCTTAGTAAGGGGCACCGGGGAGCTGTTTTTT. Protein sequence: CASSLVRGTGELFF.

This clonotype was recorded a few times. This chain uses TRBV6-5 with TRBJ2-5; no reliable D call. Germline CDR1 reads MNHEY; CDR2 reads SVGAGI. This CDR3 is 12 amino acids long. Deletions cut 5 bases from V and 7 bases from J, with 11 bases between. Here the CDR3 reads CASSQELGTQYF. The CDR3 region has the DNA TGTGCCAGCAGTCAGGAGTTAGGGACCCAGTACTTC.

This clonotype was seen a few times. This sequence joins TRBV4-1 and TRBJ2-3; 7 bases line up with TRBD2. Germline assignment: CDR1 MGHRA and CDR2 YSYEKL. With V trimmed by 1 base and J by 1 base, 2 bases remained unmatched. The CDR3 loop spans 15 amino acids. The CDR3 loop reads CASSQGAGGTDTQYF. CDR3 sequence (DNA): TGCGCCAGCAGCCAAGGGGCGGGGGGCACAGATACGCAGTATTTT.

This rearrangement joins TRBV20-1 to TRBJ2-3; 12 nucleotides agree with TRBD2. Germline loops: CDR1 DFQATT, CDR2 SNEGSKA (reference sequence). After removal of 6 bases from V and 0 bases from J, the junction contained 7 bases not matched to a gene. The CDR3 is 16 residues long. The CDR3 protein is CSATGTSGSSTDTQYF. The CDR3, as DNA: TGCAGTGCCACTGGGACTAGCGGGTCTAGCACAGATACGCAGTATTTT.

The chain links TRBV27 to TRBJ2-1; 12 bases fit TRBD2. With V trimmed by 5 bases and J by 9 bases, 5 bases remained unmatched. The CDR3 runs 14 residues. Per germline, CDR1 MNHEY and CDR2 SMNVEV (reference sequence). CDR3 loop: CASSPGTSGFEQFF. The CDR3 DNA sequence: TGTGCCAGCAGTCCCGGGACTAGCGGGTTTGAGCAGTTCTTC.

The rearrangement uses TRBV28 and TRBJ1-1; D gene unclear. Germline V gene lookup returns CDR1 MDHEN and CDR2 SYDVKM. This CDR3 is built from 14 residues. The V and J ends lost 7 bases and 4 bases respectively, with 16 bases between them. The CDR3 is CASKRTQYATEAFF. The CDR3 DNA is TGTGCCAGCAAACGGACGCAGTATGCCACTGAAGCTTTCTTT.

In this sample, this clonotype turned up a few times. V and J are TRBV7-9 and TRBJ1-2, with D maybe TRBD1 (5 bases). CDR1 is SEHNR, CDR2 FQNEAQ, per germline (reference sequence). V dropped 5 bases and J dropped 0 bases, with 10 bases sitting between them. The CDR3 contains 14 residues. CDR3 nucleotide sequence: TGTGCCAGCAGCGAAACGACAGCTAACTATGGCTACACCTTC. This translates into CASSETTANYGYTF.

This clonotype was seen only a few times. The CDR3 DNA reads TGTGCCAGCAGCCTCAGCGGGACTAGCGGGAGAAGTTTCGCAGATACGCAGTATTTT. It yields the protein CASSLSGTSGRSFADTQYF. The chain combines TRBV7-2 with TRBJ2-3; 14 positions agree with TRBD2. Trimming removed 5 bases from V and 4 bases from J; junction bases left unmatched: 14. The CDR3 consists of 19 residues. The germline V gene has CDR1 SGHTA and CDR2 FQGNSA.

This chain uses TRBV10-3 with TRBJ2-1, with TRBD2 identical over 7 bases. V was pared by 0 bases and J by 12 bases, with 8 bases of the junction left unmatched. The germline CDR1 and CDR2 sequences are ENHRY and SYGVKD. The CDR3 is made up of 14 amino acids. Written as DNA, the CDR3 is TGTGCCATCAGTGAGTCTAGTGGCGGGAGTTTGCAGTTCTTC. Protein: CAISESSGGSLQFF.